This T cell receptor (beta chain) was profiled in a study of blood T cell repertoires in COVID-19. Study overall: Some COVID-19 samples were acute and others convalescent; all came from the United States, Italy and Spain. Nucleic acid was either cDNA or gDNA, and it came from T cells, B-cell-depleted T cells, or PBMCs.

As originally analysed: It was from reference gene primer amplification that nucleated cell counts were estimated. Produced via immunoSEQ multiplex PCR; TCRdb's table is partial and in-frame only. Clonal size and the V and J genes are those of that table, whereas D and trimming came from the DNA. The table includes 140,000 or so clones, approximately 81% detected once. Germline values: CDR1 MNHNS, CDR2 SASEGT. The CDR3 has 16 residues. V dropped 2 bases and J dropped 4 bases, with 15 bases sitting between them. This clonotype was sampled from a human donor with acute or convalescent COVID-19. The donor label of this sample is uncertain. The sample taken for sequencing was peripheral blood. The chain links TRBV6-1 to TRBJ2-1; a possible D gene is TRBD2 (5 bases). The CDR3 DNA reads as TGTGCCAGCAGTGAATTGGCCGGCGGGCTATACAATGAGCAGTTCTTC. It encodes CASSELAGGLYNEQFF.